This T cell receptor beta chain was captured by sequencing in a study of T-cell memory formation after mild COVID-19. Study summary: Clusters were largely donor specific. Study-level points and caveats: Second-wave clones peaking on day 37 lacked confirmed SARS-CoV-2 specificity.

TCRalpha and TCRbeta libraries used 5'RACE with constant-segment primers and UMIs. TCRdb reanalysed the 5' RACE reads using MiXCR and keeps one entry per CDR3 protein. The sample has roughly 600,000 distinct CDR3 sequences, over 15% seen once. In its sample, this clonotype was seen a few times. Its antigen remains unknown. Germline V gives CDR1 SEHNR, CDR2 FQNEAQ (reference sequence). V lost 1 base and J lost 2; bases outside the gene matches: 4. The CDR3 consists of 15 residues. The chain uses TRBV7-9 and TRBJ1-2; 7 positions match TRBD1. Sequencing was performed on PBMCs or a T cell subset sorted from them (not recorded which). The sequence was collected from an adult woman who had mild COVID-19 (a few samples of this study predate the infection). Cell type and time point are not known. The CDR3 loop reads CASSLGVRGNYGYTF. The CDR3, as DNA: TGTGCCAGCAGCTTAGGAGTCAGGGGGAACTATGGCTACACCTTC.